The clone carrying this TCR beta chain was picked up one time. The sample comes from a study of blood T cell repertoires in COVID-19. Looking at the study overall: Acute-phase and convalescent COVID-19 samples originated in the United States, Italy and Spain.

Profiling relied on immunoSEQ multiplex PCR, and the TCRdb table lists in-frame clones only, not all of them. The sample lists approximately 250,000 clones, approximately 90% seen once, with 0.95% to 1.5% in the top ten. Germline-derived CDR1 and CDR2 are MGHDK and SYGVNS. The CDR3 loop spans 16 amino acids. With 1 base removed from V and 5 bases from J, the gap between germline ends came to 14 bases. This TCR derives from a woman in her thirties or forties with acute COVID-19. The J gene is TRBJ2-2, the V gene TRBV25-1; D is possibly TRBD1 (5 bases). The sample taken for sequencing was PBMCs or T cells enriched from blood (not recorded which). This chain's CDR3 is CASSEFRGSLTGELFF. The CDR3 DNA follows: TGTGCCAGCAGTGAATTTAGGGGTAGTCTAACCGGGGAGCTGTTTTTT.